These T cell receptor beta chains were read from a single sample in a study of type 1 regulatory T cells. From the reads, TCRdb called clonotypes with MiXCR, one entry per CDR3 protein. The profile shows fewer than 20,000 distinct CDR3 sequences, 10% of them singletons. Sequenced: CD4+ T cells, either the whole sample or a sorted fraction (not recorded which). These TCRs come from a human donor in good health. The CDR3 runs from the conserved cysteine through the conserved F or W.

j_gene: TRBJ2-4; v_gene: TRBV5-1; CDR3aa: CASSLELAKNIQYF
j_gene: TRBJ2-3; v_gene: TRBV11-2; CDR3aa: CASSFRGADTQYF
j_gene: TRBJ2-1; v_gene: TRBV6-1; CDR3aa: CASSGQYEQFF
j_gene: TRBJ2-1; v_gene: TRBV20-1; CDR3aa: CSAVGSSEVEQFF
j_gene: TRBJ2-4; v_gene: TRBV5-1; CDR3aa: CASSLSGGAHIQYF
j_gene: TRBJ2-6; v_gene: TRBV27; CDR3aa: CASSLSSGANVLTF
j_gene: TRBJ2-1; v_gene: TRBV20-1; CDR3aa: CSAPPVQGASSYNEQFF
j_gene: TRBJ1-2; v_gene: TRBV28; CDR3aa: CASNSNYGYTF
j_gene: TRBJ2-7; v_gene: TRBV5-1; CDR3aa: CASSFSETGTSEQYF
j_gene: TRBJ2-7; v_gene: TRBV29-1; CDR3aa: CSVLRGQAEQYF
j_gene: TRBJ2-5; v_gene: TRBV5-1; CDR3aa: CASSLVTGKKTQYF
j_gene: TRBJ1-1; v_gene: TRBV7-9; CDR3aa: CASSLAGRTEAFF
j_gene: TRBJ2-7; v_gene: TRBV27; CDR3aa: CASSTSAGFRQYF
j_gene: TRBJ1-2; v_gene: TRBV2; CDR3aa: CASSGQGANYGYTF
j_gene: TRBJ2-5; v_gene: TRBV6-5; CDR3aa: CASAAVKVWETQYF
j_gene: TRBJ2-1; v_gene: TRBV14; CDR3aa: CASSQLPAGNNEQFF
j_gene: TRBJ2-1; v_gene: TRBV2; CDR3aa: CASRPNGDESEQFF
j_gene: TRBJ2-4; v_gene: TRBV14; CDR3aa: CASSQRDAPGLAGEYEKNIQYF